The 16 T cell receptor beta chains below come from one sample, sequenced in a study of CD8 T cells in ankylosing spondylitis. TCRdb used MiXCR to reprocess the 5' RACE reads, holding one entry per CDR3 protein. Among around 340,000 distinct CDR3 sequences listed, 14% to 15% were seen once. Sequences were obtained from blood, either unsorted or a sorted T cell fraction (not recorded which). These receptors all come from a male donor with ankylosing spondylitis or in good health (not recorded which).

This clonotype has at least ten counts. The chain is built from TRBV18 and TRBJ1-3; 8 bases align to TRBD1. Germline V lookup: CDR1 KGHSH, CDR2 LQKENI. J was trimmed by 0 bases and V by 3 bases; bases with no gene match: 1. The CDR3 runs 15 residues. CDR3 coding DNA: TGTGCCAGCTCACCGGGACAGGTCTCTGGAAACACCATATATTTT. It yields the protein CASSPGQVSGNTIYF.

The V call is TRBV6-5, the J call TRBJ2-5; D may correspond to TRBD1 or TRBD2 (6 bases each). The CDR3 length is 16 residues. Trimming cost V 2 bases and J 4 bases, with 17 bases left between them. Germline values: CDR1 MNHEY, CDR2 SVGAGI. The CDR3 region is CASSYTRGPQRETQYF. The DNA for the CDR3 is TGTGCCAGCAGTTACACACGGGGGCCTCAGAGAGAGACCCAGTACTTC.

This clonotype showed up just a few times. The chain uses TRBV5-1 and TRBJ2-5; the match to TRBD1 covers 7 bases. The V gene's germline CDR1 is SGHRS and CDR2 YFSETQ. This CDR3 has 13 amino acids. After removal of 4 bases from V and 5 bases from J, the junction contained 5 bases not matched to a gene. CDR3 sequence reads: CASSPTGVETQYF. The CDR3 DNA sequence: TGCGCCAGCAGCCCTACAGGGGTGGAGACCCAGTACTTC.

The chain uses TRBV7-9 and TRBJ2-2; D is uncertain. Deletions cut 11 bases from V and 5 bases from J, with 15 bases between. This CDR3 is 13 amino acids long. Per germline, CDR1 SEHNR and CDR2 FQNEAQ (reference sequence). The CDR3 loop is CAVRAPETGELFF. The CDR3 DNA reads as TGTGCCGTCCGGGCTCCGGAAACCGGGGAGCTGTTTTTT.

This clonotype was detected a few times. For the CDR3, the DNA is TGTGCCAGCAGCCCCGACCGATACACCGGGGAGCTGTTTTTT. This gives the protein CASSPDRYTGELFF. The chain combines TRBV7-2 with TRBJ2-2; unclear D gene. Trimming pared 5 bases from V and 3 bases from J, leaving 10 bases between. The length of the CDR3 is 14 residues. Germline CDR1 SGHTA, CDR2 FQGNSA.

This clonotype appeared a few times. V usage is TRBV2 and J usage is TRBJ1-6; D call uncertain. V gave up 9 bases and J gave up 0 bases, with 6 bases separating them. CDR3 size: 13 residues. Germline loops: CDR1 SNHLY, CDR2 FYNNEI. The CDR3 nucleotides read TGTGCCAGTGGGAGCTCCTATAATTCACCCCTCCACTTT. It specifies CASGSSYNSPLHF.

The chain joins TRBV19 to TRBJ2-3; possibly TRBD2 for D (6 bases). The CDR3 consists of 13 residues. Germline CDR1 LNHDA, CDR2 SQIVND (reference sequence). V was trimmed by 10 bases and J by 6 bases, leaving 17 bases between them. This chain's CDR3 is CAISSGDRDTQYF. Written as DNA, the CDR3 is TGTGCCATCTCTTCGGGGGATCGGGATACGCAGTATTTT.

This chain links TRBV7-6 with TRBJ2-2, with a possible D match to TRBD2 (7 bases). The CDR3 is made up of 16 amino acids. Germline CDR1 is SGHVS and CDR2 is FNYEAQ. V gave up 5 bases and J gave up 4 bases, with 17 bases separating them. The CDR3 region is CASSPEGGAATGELFF. The CDR3 nucleotides are TGTGCCAGCAGCCCCGAAGGGGGGGCGGCCACCGGGGAGCTGTTTTTT.

Ten or more counts support this clonotype. The CDR3 spells CASSFTVTDTQYF. CDR3 in DNA: TGCGCCAGCAGCTTCACAGTAACGGATACGCAGTATTTT. The chain joins TRBV5-1 to TRBJ2-3, with D unclear. V dropped 2 bases and J dropped 6 bases, with 10 bases sitting between them. There are 13 residues in the CDR3. Germline values: CDR1 SGHRS, CDR2 YFSETQ.

This clonotype was counted many times. The genes are TRBV4-1 and TRBJ2-3; TRBD2 aligns across 14 bases. Losses at the gene ends were 4 bases for V and 2 bases for J; bases not matched to a gene: 20. Germline assignment: CDR1 MGHRA and CDR2 YSYEKL. CDR3 size: 22 residues. CDR3 sequence: CASSRSIRFGTSGSKITDTQYF. CDR3 DNA sequence: TGCGCCAGCAGCCGTTCAATCCGGTTCGGGACTAGCGGGAGTAAGATCACAGATACGCAGTATTTT.

This clonotype was seen a few times. The chain joins TRBV3-1 to TRBJ2-6, with TRBD1 matching over 8 bases. Germline trimming cut 1 base from V and 0 bases from J; bases unmatched to any gene: 5. Germline V gene lookup returns CDR1 LGHDT and CDR2 YNNKEL (reference sequence). CDR3 length equals 18 residues. CDR3: CASSQGTGFTSGANVLTF. The DNA of the CDR3 is TGTGCCAGCAGCCAAGGGACAGGGTTTACCTCTGGGGCCAACGTCCTGACTTTC.

This clonotype was counted between two and nine times. This chain links TRBV24-1 with TRBJ2-5; tentative D call: TRBD1 (6 bases). In germline, CDR1 is KGHDR, CDR2 SFDVKD. V gave up 3 bases and J gave up 4 bases, with 11 bases separating them. The CDR3 has 14 amino acids. The CDR3 sequence: CATSDPTGGETQYF. The CDR3 bases are TGTGCCACCAGTGATCCGACAGGAGGAGAGACCCAGTACTTC.

This clonotype has more than one count but fewer than ten. The V call is TRBV29-1, the J call TRBJ1-1; TRBD1 might be the D (6 bases). Germline V gene lookup returns CDR1 SQVTM and CDR2 ANQGSEA. CDR3 length equals 14 residues. Trimming took off 8 bases at V and 0 bases at J, with 16 bases between the two ends. CDR3 protein: CSIRTVGMNTEAFF. The CDR3 DNA sequence: TGCAGCATTAGGACAGTTGGTATGAACACTGAAGCTTTCTTT.

The chain uses TRBV12-3 or TRBV12-4 and TRBJ2-3, with D unresolved. CDR3 length equals 13 residues. Deletions cut 7 bases from V and 4 bases from J, with 12 bases between. The CDR3 spells CASNPWSADTQYF. As DNA, the CDR3 is TGTGCCAGCAACCCATGGAGTGCAGATACGCAGTATTTT.

As for this clonotype: Since the CDR3 does not end with the conserved phenylalanine or tryptophan, this likely comes from a read error. The limits of the CDR3 on the DNA are not certain, so only TCRdb's listed CDR3 is given. This chain connects TRBV10-3 to TRBJ2-1. The CDR3 is 11 residues long, ends included. Germline V CDR1 and CDR2: ENHRY, SYGVKD. CDR3 in amino acids: CAISNGQLSFV.

This clonotype has only a few counts. This chain uses TRBV5-1 with TRBJ2-1; TRBD2 aligns across 8 bases. There are 15 residues in the CDR3. Germline values: CDR1 SGHRS, CDR2 YFSETQ. V dropped 2 bases and J dropped 7; count of bases not matched to a gene: 8. CDR3 amino acids: CASSFQREGWNEQFF. CDR3 DNA: TGCGCCAGCAGCTTCCAACGGGAGGGGTGGAATGAGCAGTTCTTC. Together with reference TRBV5-1 and TRBJ2-1, the CDR3 gives the full variable domain: KAGVTQTPRYLIKTRGQQVTLSCSPISGHRSVSWYQQTPGQGLQFLFEYFSETQRNKGNFPGRFSGRQFSNSRSEMNVSTLELGDSALYLCASSFQREGWNEQFFGPGTRLTVL.